Below are 30 T cell receptor beta chains sequenced from a single sample in a study of low-dose radiotherapy and immunotherapy resistance in tumors. The TCRs were subjected to amplification over around 19 PCR cycles employing a constant-region primer in conjunction with a V-primer adapter. TCRdb re-called the reads through MiXCR, storing one row per CDR3 protein. Here the sample spans approximately 47,000 distinct CDR3 sequences, 12% being singletons. The time point denotes: before trial treatment. This specimen was PBMCs, taken before treatment. The receptors shown here come from a female donor with ovarian cancer.

The table lists this clonotype with many counts. The chain links TRBV18 to TRBJ2-7, with a possible D match to TRBD2 (5 bases). Trimming took off 5 bases at V and 0 bases at J, with 8 bases between the two ends. Germline V CDR1 and CDR2: KGHSH, LQKENI. The CDR3 is 13 residues long. CDR3 DNA: TGTGCCAGCTCATATGGGAGCTCCTACGAGCAGTACTTC. This translates into CASSYGSSYEQYF.

The table lists this clonotype with many counts. The V gene is TRBV24-1, the J gene TRBJ2-1, with D tentatively TRBD2 (5 bases). V shed 5 bases and J shed 0 bases, with 10 bases lying between them. Per the germline V gene, CDR1 is KGHDR and CDR2 is SFDVKD. The CDR3 loop spans 15 amino acids. The CDR3: CATSAAESSYNEQFF. As DNA, the CDR3 is TGTGCCACCAGTGCAGCGGAGAGCTCCTACAATGAGCAGTTCTTC.

This clonotype showed up many times. The chain carries TRBV7-9 and TRBJ1-5, with a weak D call TRBD1 (5 bases). V lost 0 bases to trimming and J lost 4 bases, with 10 bases between them. This CDR3 contains 15 residues. Germline CDR1 and CDR2: SEHNR and FQNEAQ (reference sequence). For the CDR3, the DNA is TGTGCCAGCAGCTTAGCTCATGGGGGGAATCAGCCCCAGCATTTT. This codes for CASSLAHGGNQPQHF.

This clonotype showed up many times. CDR3 sequence reads: CASSPSGRGEQYF. DNA for the CDR3: TGTGCCAGCAGCCCTAGTGGACGGGGAGAGCAGTACTTC. V gene TRBV12-3 or TRBV12-4 combines with J gene TRBJ2-7; the D gene is possibly TRBD2 (5 bases). The CDR3 spans 13 residues. V gave up 6 bases and J gave up 7 bases, with 16 bases separating them.

This clonotype was recorded many times. The chain uses TRBV2 and TRBJ1-1; 7 bases fit TRBD1. V lost 9 bases and J lost 0; bases outside the gene matches: 7. This CDR3 region has 14 residues. The germline V gene encodes CDR1 SNHLY and CDR2 FYNNEI. The CDR3 bases are TGTGCCAGTGGATATGGGACAGTGAACACTGAAGCTTTCTTT. This sequence encodes CASGYGTVNTEAFF.

This clonotype has ten or more counts. The rearrangement links TRBV28 to TRBJ1-4; D gene ambiguous. The CDR3 runs 13 residues. Germline loops: CDR1 MDHEN, CDR2 SYDVKM. Between the trimmed V and J ends, which lost 9 bases and 1 base, there was a span of 9 bases. The CDR3 DNA sequence: TGTGCCAGTTTACAAATAACTAATGAAAAACTGTTTTTT. Translation: CASLQITNEKLFF.

This clonotype was seen repeatedly, ten times or more. The chain links TRBV30 to TRBJ2-5; TRBD2 matches 12 bases. The V gene's germline CDR1 is GTSNPN and CDR2 SVGIG (reference sequence). This CDR3 has 15 amino acids. The V segment lost 2 bases and the J segment 9 bases; nucleotides outside the gene matches: 10. CDR3 DNA: TGTGCCTGGAGTCGACTAGCGGGGGCCCCTGGGGCCCAGTACTTC. It specifies CAWSRLAGAPGAQYF.

In its sample, this clonotype was seen many times. V and J are TRBV29-1 and TRBJ2-1; TRBD2 might be the D (6 bases). V lost 3 bases to trimming and J lost 4 bases, with 13 bases between them. The CDR3 is made up of 14 amino acids. CDR1 is SQVTM, CDR2 ANQGSEA, per germline. The CDR3 loop is CSVELAGIYNEQFF. CDR3 DNA: TGCAGCGTTGAGTTGGCGGGAATATACAATGAGCAGTTCTTC.

This clonotype came up a few times. V usage is TRBV2 and J usage is TRBJ2-7; the D gene is possibly TRBD1 (5 bases). The CDR3 has 11 amino acids. The V end lost 4 bases, the J end lost 6 bases, and 7 bases lay between the germline ends. The germline CDR1 and CDR2 sequences are SNHLY and FYNNEI. The CDR3: CASSVQGEQYF. For the CDR3, the DNA is TGTGCCAGCAGTGTCCAGGGCGAGCAGTACTTC.

This clonotype was seen ten or more times. The chain carries TRBV5-1 and TRBJ2-5; tentatively, D is TRBD1 or TRBD2 (5 bases each). The CDR3 contains 13 residues. Germline-derived CDR1 and CDR2 are SGHRS and YFSETQ. Trimming stripped 5 bases from V and 1 base from J, with 9 bases between. The CDR3 DNA follows: TGCGCCAGCAGAGAGGGGCTCCAAGAGACCCAGTACTTC. This translates into CASREGLQETQYF.

This clonotype was counted ten times or more. The V and J genes are TRBV4-1 and TRBJ1-5, with D possibly matching TRBD1 (5 bases). The CDR3 has 15 residues. V gave up 0 bases and J gave up 6 bases, with 12 bases separating them. Germline V gene lookup returns CDR1 MGHRA and CDR2 YSYEKL. The CDR3 coding sequence is TGCGCCAGCAGCCAAGAGACAGCCTGGGGTCAGCCCCAGCATTTT. As protein: CASSQETAWGQPQHF.

The chain joins TRBV18 to TRBJ2-3, with D tentatively TRBD1 or TRBD2 (5 bases each). CDR3 length: 16 amino acids. The V gene lost 1 base and the J gene lost 0 bases, with 11 bases spanning the gap. The V gene's germline CDR1 is KGHSH and CDR2 LQKENI. As DNA, the CDR3 is TGTGCCAGCTCACCACTGGGGACGATTAGCACAGATACGCAGTATTTT. Its translation is CASSPLGTISTDTQYF.

This clonotype was recorded many times. This sequence joins TRBV3-1 and TRBJ2-1, with D unclear. The CDR3 sequence is 15 residues long. V lost 1 base, J lost 6 bases, and 13 bases lay in between. Germline V gives CDR1 LGHDT, CDR2 YNNKEL (reference sequence). The CDR3 DNA follows: TGTGCCAGCAGCCAAGGATGGCAGCGAAGCAATGAGCAGTTCTTC. Its protein product is CASSQGWQRSNEQFF.

This clonotype has a count of ten or more. The chain combines TRBV28 with TRBJ2-2; 9 bases match TRBD2. V trimming: 6 bases; J trimming: 6 bases; junction bases outside the gene matches: 8. There are 15 residues in the CDR3. CDR1 is MDHEN, CDR2 SYDVKM, per germline. The CDR3 spells CASRISGGPAGELFF. CDR3 DNA: TGTGCCAGCAGGATTAGCGGGGGACCTGCCGGGGAGCTGTTTTTT.

Ten or more counts support this clonotype. The V gene is TRBV20-1, the J gene TRBJ2-3; D possibly corresponds to TRBD1 (5 bases). Trimming pared 3 bases from V and 0 bases from J, leaving 13 bases between. This CDR3 region has 15 residues. Germline V gene sequence: CDR1 DFQATT, CDR2 SNEGSKA (reference sequence). CDR3 region: CSASLRGASTDTQYF. CDR3 DNA: TGCAGTGCTAGCCTTAGGGGCGCTAGCACAGATACGCAGTATTTT.

This clonotype was counted many times. The CDR3 DNA sequence: TGTGCCAGCAGAAGAGCAGGGACAGGGAAAGGTGAAAAACTGTTTTTT. Amino acids: CASRRAGTGKGEKLFF. The rearrangement links TRBV21-1 to TRBJ1-4; the D call TRBD1 from the table was never checked on the DNA. TRBV21-1 is a pseudogene. This CDR3 has 16 amino acids.

The chain carries TRBV5-1 and TRBJ2-1; tentative D call: TRBD1 (6 bases). This CDR3 spans 14 amino acids. With 2 bases removed from V and 2 bases from J, the gap between germline ends came to 8 bases. Germline loops: CDR1 SGHRS, CDR2 YFSETQ. For the CDR3, the DNA is TGCGCCAGCAGCTTCGACAGGACCTACAATGAGCAGTTCTTC. Encoded protein: CASSFDRTYNEQFF.

This clonotype was picked up many times. V gene TRBV5-4 combines with J gene TRBJ2-5, with D hard to call. CDR1 is SGHNT and CDR2 is YYREEE in the germline V gene (reference sequence). The CDR3 is made up of 13 amino acids. V gave up 0 bases and J gave up 5 bases, with 8 bases separating them. The CDR3 loop is CASSLGSLETQYF. The CDR3 bases are TGTGCCAGCAGCTTGGGGAGCCTGGAGACCCAGTACTTC.

This clonotype was detected ten times or more. The V gene is TRBV9, the J gene TRBJ2-6; D may match TRBD1 or TRBD2 (5 bases each). V gave up 5 bases and J gave up 0 bases, with 12 bases separating them. The CDR3 consists of 16 residues. Germline CDR1 is SGDLS and CDR2 is YYNGEE. The DNA for the CDR3 is TGTGCCAGCAGGGGAGTCGACAGCTCTGGGGCCAACGTCCTGACTTTC. Its translation: CASRGVDSSGANVLTF.

This clonotype was picked up many times. V gene TRBV19 combines with J gene TRBJ2-2; TRBD2 matches at 11 bases. With V trimmed by 8 bases and J by 7 bases, 6 bases remained unmatched. CDR1 and CDR2 from the germline V gene are LNHDA and SQIVND (reference sequence). The CDR3 has 14 residues. The CDR3: CASDSLAGGGELFF. The CDR3 coding sequence is TGTGCCAGTGACTCTCTAGCGGGAGGCGGGGAGCTGTTTTTT.

In its sample, this clonotype was seen many times. The chain has TRBV21-1 and TRBJ1-5; the D call TRBD1 from the table was never checked on the DNA. TRBV21-1 is noted as a pseudogene. The CDR3 sequence is 23 residues long. The CDR3 sequence: CASSKDPRNRDFSLADSNQPQHF. The CDR3 nucleotides are TGTGCCAGCAGCAAAGACCCAAGGAACAGGGATTTTTCGCTCGCCGATAGCAATCAGCCCCAGCATTTT.

This clonotype was detected ten times or more. The chain links TRBV18 to TRBJ2-1; the match to TRBD1 covers 11 bases. Looked up from germline, CDR1 is KGHSH and CDR2 is LQKENI. The J segment lost 7 bases and the V segment lost 5 bases, leaving 1 base of the junction unmatched. This CDR3 has 13 residues. The CDR3 sequence: CASSGTGGNEQFF. CDR3 DNA sequence: TGTGCCAGCTCAGGGACAGGGGGGAATGAGCAGTTCTTC.

There are a few counts of this clonotype. The chain has TRBV7-9 and TRBJ2-7; D perhaps matches TRBD1 (6 bases). V was clipped by 3 bases and J by 4 bases, with 13 bases between them. Per germline, CDR1 SEHNR and CDR2 FQNEAQ (reference sequence). There are 14 residues in the CDR3. The CDR3 DNA reads as TGTGCCAGCAGCTTTTGGGACACCTTTTACGAGCAGTACTTC. It yields the protein CASSFWDTFYEQYF.

This clonotype was detected ten times or more. The chain is built from TRBV19 and TRBJ1-5, with D unresolved. Germline V gene data show CDR1 as LNHDA and CDR2 as SQIVND (reference sequence). This CDR3 has 13 amino acids. V was trimmed by 3 bases and J by 2 bases, leaving 5 bases between them. The CDR3 is CASSMLGNQPQHF. In DNA, the CDR3 is TGTGCCAGTAGTATGCTCGGCAATCAGCCCCAGCATTTT.

With respect to this clonotype: The likely explanation is a read error, given a far larger clone one base away. The rearrangement uses TRBV6-5 and TRBJ2-7; the D gene is possibly TRBD1 (6 bases). The CDR3 length is 15 residues. Per the germline V gene, CDR1 is MNHEY and CDR2 is SVGAGI. CDR3 DNA sequence: TGTGCCAGCAACCCCGGGGTCCGGGCAGGGGTCGAGCTGTACTTC. As protein: CASNPGVRAGVELYF.

This clonotype ranks as medium-sized. The chain combines TRBV6-1 with TRBJ1-1; D is unresolved. The ends were cut back, 2 bases at V and 5 bases at J, with 12 bases in the middle. Germline lookup yields CDR1 MNHNS and CDR2 SASEGT. The CDR3 totals 14 residues. CDR3 protein: CASSELGFGTEAFF. The CDR3 DNA reads as TGTGCCAGCAGTGAACTGGGTTTCGGAACTGAAGCTTTCTTT.

In the case of this clonotype: A far more abundant clone sits one base away, making this likely a read error. The rearrangement joins TRBV7-8 to TRBJ2-1, with TRBD1 identical over 10 bases. Germline V gene data show CDR1 as SGHVS and CDR2 as FQNEAQ. With 5 bases clipped from V and 10 bases from J, the junction kept 8 bases outside the gene matches. The CDR3 spans 14 residues. In DNA, the CDR3 is TGTGCCAGCAGCCTGCGACAGGGGGCCTACGAGCAGTTCTTC. It is translated as CASSLRQGAYEQFF.

As to this clonotype: A far larger clone is one nucleotide away, so this likely arose from a read error. The CDR3 DNA follows: TGTGCCAGCAGCTTGTCTCGATTCCTGAACACCGGGGAGCTGTTTTTT. The encoded protein is CASSLSRFLNTGELFF. This chain joins TRBV5-1 and TRBJ2-2; D is undetermined. This CDR3 is 16 amino acids long. CDR1 is SGHRS, CDR2 YFSETQ, per germline.

This clonotype has a count of ten or more. The chain combines TRBV12-3 or TRBV12-4 with TRBJ2-7, with a weak D call TRBD2 (6 bases). V lost 3 bases and J 7 bases, leaving 7 bases between the germline ends. The CDR3 length is 11 residues. The CDR3 nucleotides read TGTGCCAGCAGTTTGGGGGGTGAGCAGTACTTC. It is translated as CASSLGGEQYF.

This clonotype was recorded many times. This chain joins TRBV27 and TRBJ2-7; D ambiguous. The germline V and J ends were trimmed by 1 base and 2 bases, with 6 bases remaining between them. The germline V gene encodes CDR1 MNHEY and CDR2 SMNVEV (reference sequence). The length of the CDR3 is 13 residues. The CDR3 DNA sequence: TGTGCCAGCAGTTTATGGGGAACCTACGAGCAGTACTTC. Translated: CASSLWGTYEQYF.